This T cell receptor beta chain was recorded in a study of blood T cell repertoires in COVID-19. Study-level background: COVID-19 samples from acute and convalescent phases originated in the United States, Italy and Spain.

Original processing methods: Researchers report that nucleated cell counts were estimated from reference gene primer amplification. Using immunoSEQ multiplex PCR, the repertoire was profiled, and TCRdb retains in-frame clones only, with some absent. From that table come the V and J calls and clone size; the DNA was used to work out D and trimming. The sample lists 87,000 or so clones, 88% seen once, with more than 9.5% in the top ten. This CDR3 region has 14 residues. V gave up 4 bases and J gave up 1 base, with 10 bases separating them. CDR1 and CDR2 (germline): SGHTA, FQGNSA. In this sample, this clone turned up a few times.

The rearrangement joins TRBV7-2 to TRBJ1-1, with unresolved D. Sequencing was done on a sample of peripheral blood. This clonotype was obtained from an elderly man with acute or convalescent COVID-19. The CDR3 protein is CASSSYLRNTEAFF. CDR3 sequence (DNA): TGTGCCAGCAGCTCGTATCTAAGGAACACTGAAGCTTTCTTT.